The 11 T cell receptor beta chains below come from one sample, sequenced in a study of shared clonotypes between healthy human individuals. Produced via immunoSEQ multiplex PCR; TCRdb's table is partial and in-frame only. The data hold fewer than 550,000 clones, with about 79% observed a single time. Sequenced material: PBMCs. The receptor source for this set is a woman in her thirties or forties in good health. Some clones in this sample may be carry-over from other donors' samples.

The sample holds many counts of this clone. Other DNA sequences within the sample encode an identical CDR3. The V call is TRBV6-4, the J call TRBJ2-1, with 8 bases that match TRBD2. This CDR3 region has 15 residues. Looked up from germline, CDR1 is MRHNA and CDR2 is SNTAGT. The V gene end was trimmed by 6 bases and the J gene end by 1 base; junction bases not matched to a gene: 5. Here the CDR3 reads CASSASGGSYNEQFF. CDR3 nucleotides: TGTGCCAGCAGCGCCAGCGGGGGTTCCTACAATGAGCAGTTCTTC.

This clone has just one count. A far larger clone is off by one base, so a read error is likely. The V call is TRBV7-9, the J call TRBJ1-1, with D perhaps matching TRBD1 (5 bases). The CDR3 runs 14 residues. Germline V gives CDR1 SEHNR, CDR2 FQNEAQ (reference sequence). The CDR3 reads CASSLQGRNTEALF. CDR3 DNA: TGTGCCAGCAGCTTACAGGGCCGGAACACTGAAGCTCTCTTT.

In this sample, this clone turned up a few times. The rearrangement uses TRBV10-3 and TRBJ1-1; no clear D. Germline lookup yields CDR1 ENHRY and CDR2 SYGVKD. The CDR3 sequence is 12 residues long. Trimming stripped 2 bases from V and 1 base from J, with 2 bases between. This CDR3 is CAISEGNTEAFF. The DNA of the CDR3 is TGTGCCATCAGTGAGGGGAACACTGAAGCTTTCTTT.

The chain combines TRBV18 with TRBJ1-1; 7 positions match TRBD1. V shed 6 bases, J shed 5 bases, and the junction held 9 bases outside the gene matches. The length of the CDR3 is 14 residues. Germline CDR1 reads KGHSH; CDR2 reads LQKENI. CDR3 in DNA: TGTGCCAGCTCCTTAACAGGGGAAGGGACTGAAGCTTTCTTT. As protein: CASSLTGEGTEAFF.

This rearrangement joins TRBV7-9 to TRBJ2-1; 9 bases fit TRBD2. The CDR3 consists of 13 residues. Germline V gene sequence: CDR1 SEHNR, CDR2 FQNEAQ (reference sequence). V was clipped by 8 bases and J by 8 bases; unmatched bases: 7. The CDR3 reads CASRPSGIHEQFF. The CDR3 nucleotides read TGTGCCAGCCGGCCTAGCGGGATCCATGAGCAGTTCTTC.

This clone was seen only a few times. The chain has TRBV10-1 and TRBJ2-7, with D unclear. With 11 bases removed from V and 5 bases from J, the gap between germline ends came to 16 bases. CDR3 length: 12 residues. The germline V gene encodes CDR1 WNHNN and CDR2 SYGVQD (reference sequence). CDR3 in amino acids: CAGFRYFDEQYF. CDR3 DNA: TGCGCCGGTTTTCGGTATTTTGACGAGCAGTACTTC.

The rearrangement joins TRBV6-6 to TRBJ2-7; 7 bases are a match to TRBD2. The CDR3 sequence is 13 residues long. V shed 4 bases, J shed 7 bases, and the junction held 7 bases outside the gene matches. CDR1 MNHNY and CDR2 SVGAGI come from the germline V gene (reference sequence). The CDR3 sequence: CASSSSGTGEQYF. CDR3 in DNA: TGTGCCAGCAGTTCTAGCGGAACGGGAGAGCAGTACTTC.

The DNA of the CDR3 is TGTGCCAGCCTCGGACTAGCGGGAGGCACAGATACGCAGTATTTT. It is translated as CASLGLAGGTDTQYF. The chain joins TRBV2 to TRBJ2-3; 13 nucleotides line up with TRBD2. CDR1 and CDR2 from the germline V gene are SNHLY and FYNNEI. The CDR3 length is 15 residues. The junction had 3 bases not matched to a gene; V was cut back by 8 bases and J by 1 base.

The chain employs TRBV28 and TRBJ1-1, with D uncertain. The germline V and J ends were trimmed by 5 bases and 8 bases, with 12 bases remaining between them. This CDR3 contains 12 residues. The V gene's germline CDR1 is MDHEN and CDR2 SYDVKM. CDR3 region: CASSGREPEAFF. The CDR3, as DNA: TGTGCCAGCAGTGGAAGGGAACCAGAAGCTTTCTTT.

A word on this clone: This same CDR3 is encoded by further DNA sequences in the sample. The gene calls are TRBV5-1 and TRBJ2-7; TRBD1 matches 9 bases. The J segment lost 3 bases and the V segment lost 4 bases, leaving 5 bases of the junction unmatched. Germline V lookup: CDR1 SGHRS, CDR2 YFSETQ. The CDR3 loop spans 14 amino acids. The CDR3 reads CASSLTGGVYEQYF. As DNA, the CDR3 is TGCGCCAGCAGCCTGACAGGGGGGGTCTACGAGCAGTACTTC.

This rearrangement joins TRBV30 to TRBJ2-7, with D perhaps TRBD1 or TRBD2 (5 bases each). Trimming took 3 bases from V and 2 from J, leaving 11 bases between them. The CDR3 length is 13 residues. Germline CDR1 GTSNPN, CDR2 SVGIG (reference sequence). The CDR3 sequence is CAWSRDRAYEQYF. The CDR3 DNA reads TGTGCCTGGAGCCGGGACCGGGCCTACGAGCAGTACTTC. Variable domain in full (rest from reference TRBV30 and TRBJ2-7): SQTIHQWPATLVQPVGSPLSLECTVEGTSNPNLYWYRQAAGRGLQLLFYSVGIGQISSEVPQNLSASRPQDRQFILSSKKLLLSDSGFYLCAWSRDRAYEQYFGPGTRLTVT.